These 20 T cell receptor beta chains were sequenced from one sample in a study of CD8+CD57+ T cells in acquired aplastic anemia listed by TCRdb under 2018. Expansion of CD8+CD57+ cells had been shown by flow cytometry in the patients chosen for sequencing. The sequencer listed for this sample is Illumina HiSeq 2000. Genomic DNA served as template for TCR beta VDJ combination and CDR3 sequence profiling. TCRdb reprocessed the public reads (quality trimming at Q25 with fastp, clone calling with MiXCR) and kept in-frame beta chains. Identical CDR3 protein sequences are pooled into one entry, listed with their most common genes and DNA. This sample has some 160,000 distinct CDR3 sequences in its table, and 40% to 50% of those were observed once. Around 2.9% of the sample lies in the top ten. Sequencing input: sorted CD4+, CD8+, or CD8+CD57+ T cells (not recorded which) from PBMCs. These receptors were obtained from a human donor with aplastic anemia.

V and J are TRBV3-1 and TRBJ2-3, with D maybe TRBD1 (5 bases). The CDR3 contains 16 residues. V lost 0 bases, J lost 4 bases, and 14 bases lay in between. Looked up from germline, CDR1 is LGHDT and CDR2 is YNNKEL (reference sequence). The CDR3 DNA reads TGTGCCAGCAGCCAAGATAATCTGGCAGGGCCAGATACGCAGTATTTT. Translating gives CASSQDNLAGPDTQYF.

Many counts were recorded for this clonotype. This chain joins TRBV24-1 and TRBJ2-5; 7 nucleotides agree with TRBD1. The V and J ends lost 0 bases and 4 bases, in that order; junction bases with no gene match: 16. Germline lookup yields CDR1 KGHDR and CDR2 SFDVKD. CDR3 length equals 19 residues. The CDR3 nucleotides are TGTGCCACCAGTGATTTGCAAGCTCGCGACAGGGATTTATCAGAGACCCAGTACTTC. Residues: CATSDLQARDRDLSETQYF.

In this sample, this clonotype turned up many times. This sequence joins TRBV19 and TRBJ2-5; TRBD2 is a possible D gene (7 bases). Trimming left V 4 bases short and J 5 bases short, with 17 bases between. Per the germline V gene, CDR1 is LNHDA and CDR2 is SQIVND (reference sequence). The CDR3 sequence is 15 residues long. CDR3 DNA: TGTGCCAGTAGTACTACCGCGGGGGCCCGGGAGACCCAGTACTTC. It codes for CASSTTAGARETQYF.

CDR3 sequence reads: CASSQVRETQYF. The CDR3 DNA reads as TGTGCCAGCAGCCAAGTCAGAGAGACCCAGTACTTC. The chain uses TRBV7-2 and TRBJ2-5, with no clear D. The ends were cut back, 5 bases at V and 4 bases at J, with 8 bases in the middle. Germline loops: CDR1 SGHTA, CDR2 FQGNSA. The CDR3 sequence is 12 residues long.

The J gene is TRBJ2-7, the V gene TRBV2; D is possibly TRBD2 (5 bases). The CDR3 has 15 amino acids. The germline gives CDR1 SNHLY, CDR2 FYNNEI. Trimming took 6 bases from V and 1 from J, leaving 16 bases between them. CDR3 amino acids: CASREGRQASYEQYF. CDR3 DNA: TGTGCCAGCAGAGAGGGCAGACAAGCGTCCTACGAGCAGTACTTC.

This chain's CDR3 is CASSLGTGYYGYTF. The CDR3 nucleotides read TGTGCCAGCAGTCTAGGGACAGGGTACTATGGCTACACCTTC. The chain uses TRBV2 and TRBJ1-2; 9 bases align to TRBD1. CDR3 size: 14 residues. J gave up 3 bases and V 5 bases, and 4 bases lay outside the gene matches. Germline V gene data show CDR1 as SNHLY and CDR2 as FYNNEI.

This clonotype was seen only a few times. The CDR3 sequence: CSVGGNEQFF. CDR3 in DNA: TGCAGTGTAGGTGGGAATGAGCAGTTCTTC. The chain combines TRBV20-1 with TRBJ2-1; D is ambiguous. This CDR3 region has 10 residues. CDR1 is DFQATT and CDR2 is SNEGSKA in the germline V gene (reference sequence). V lost 7 bases to trimming and J lost 7 bases, with 8 bases between them.

The V gene is TRBV20-1, the J gene TRBJ2-5; 8 nucleotides align to TRBD2. The CDR3 runs 15 residues. Germline V lookup: CDR1 DFQATT, CDR2 SNEGSKA (reference sequence). V lost 2 bases, J lost 5 bases, and 10 bases stayed unmatched. The CDR3 sequence: CSARRTSLVMETQYF. The DNA for the CDR3 is TGCAGTGCTAGACGGACTAGCTTAGTGATGGAGACCCAGTACTTC.

This clonotype was seen at least ten times. The chain combines TRBV11-2 with TRBJ2-7; D is uncertain. The CDR3 consists of 16 residues. V dropped 2 bases and J dropped 0 bases, with 14 bases sitting between them. The germline V gene encodes CDR1 SGHAT and CDR2 FQNNGV. The DNA of the CDR3 is TGTGCCAGCAGCTTAAATCCGGCGGCAAGCTCCTACGAGCAGTACTTC. This sequence encodes CASSLNPAASSYEQYF.

This clonotype was recorded many times. Here the CDR3 reads CASSYQPSSLTYEQYF. The DNA of the CDR3 is TGTGCCAGCAGTTACCAACCGTCATCGCTAACCTACGAGCAGTACTTC. The chain has TRBV6-2 or TRBV6-3 and TRBJ2-7; no reliable D call. V shed 2 bases and J shed 2 bases, with 16 bases lying between them. Germline V gene data show CDR1 as MNHEY and CDR2 as SVGEGT. The CDR3 spans 16 residues.

This clonotype was counted ten times or more. The rearrangement uses TRBV3-1 and TRBJ1-5; D not certain. Germline lookup yields CDR1 LGHDT and CDR2 YNNKEL (reference sequence). This CDR3 is built from 12 residues. V lost 5 bases to trimming and J lost 5 bases, with 7 bases between them. CDR3 DNA: TGTGCCAGCAGCTACAGCGATCAGCCCCAGCATTTT. Translation: CASSYSDQPQHF.

This clonotype has at least ten counts. The chain is built from TRBV6-1 and TRBJ2-3, with TRBD1 matching over 10 bases. CDR1 is MNHNS, CDR2 SASEGT, per germline. The CDR3 is 13 amino acids. Germline trimming cut 8 bases from V and 6 bases from J; bases unmatched to any gene: 5. The CDR3 sequence: CASRQGAWDTQYF. The CDR3 coding sequence is TGTGCCAGCCGACAGGGGGCATGGGATACGCAGTATTTT.

At least ten counts were recorded for this clonotype. The rearrangement joins TRBV2 to TRBJ1-2; D remains unclear. Trimming took off 4 bases at V and 8 bases at J, with 8 bases between the two ends. CDR1 is SNHLY, CDR2 FYNNEI, per germline. The CDR3 sequence is 11 residues long. CDR3 sequence (DNA): TGTGCCAGCAGTGGGGCTGGGGGCTACACCTTC. Translating gives CASSGAGGYTF. Together with reference TRBV2 and TRBJ1-2, the CDR3 gives the full variable domain: EPEVTQTPSHQVTQMGQEVILRCVPISNHLYFYWYRQILGQKVEFLVSFYNNEISEKSEIFDDQFSVERPDGSNFTLKIRSTKLEDSAMYFCASSGAGGYTFGSGTRLTVV.

The chain is built from TRBV7-2 and TRBJ2-2, with TRBD2 matching 12 bases. The germline V gene has CDR1 SGHTA and CDR2 FQGNSA. The CDR3 spans 14 residues. The V and J ends lost 10 bases and 8 bases, in that order; junction bases with no gene match: 8. This chain's CDR3 is CATVTGTSGGELFF. CDR3 coding DNA: TGTGCCACCGTAACCGGGACTAGCGGGGGGGAGCTGTTTTTT.

V usage is TRBV10-3 and J usage is TRBJ2-3; perhaps D is TRBD1 or TRBD2 (5 bases each). Trimming took 2 bases from V and 6 from J, leaving 15 bases between them. The CDR3 runs to 15 residues. Germline V gene lookup returns CDR1 ENHRY and CDR2 SYGVKD. Here the CDR3 DNA reads TGTGCCATCAGTGAGCCGGACGGGACCTTGGATACGCAGTATTTT. It specifies CAISEPDGTLDTQYF.

This chain links TRBV29-1 with TRBJ1-1; D unclear. Trimming shortened V by 7 bases and J by 3 bases, and 12 bases separated the two germline ends. The CDR3 is 12 amino acids. The germline V gene has CDR1 SQVTM and CDR2 ANQGSEA. The CDR3 loop is CSGRGIYTEAFF. Here the CDR3 DNA reads TGCAGCGGACGAGGGATTTACACTGAAGCTTTCTTT.

The chain has TRBV24-1 and TRBJ1-6; possible D gene TRBD1, 6 bases. CDR3 length equals 13 residues. Trimming took 3 bases from V and 12 from J, leaving 11 bases between them. The germline gives CDR1 KGHDR, CDR2 SFDVKD. CDR3 residues: CATSDAGVGPLHF. For the CDR3, the DNA is TGTGCCACCAGTGATGCAGGGGTGGGACCCCTCCACTTT.

This clonotype was seen at least ten times. The genes are TRBV2 and TRBJ2-3; D remains ambiguous. Per the germline V gene, CDR1 is SNHLY and CDR2 is FYNNEI. The CDR3 sequence is 15 residues long. V gave up 2 bases and J gave up 0 bases, with 9 bases separating them. This CDR3 reads CASSELAASTDTQYF. CDR3 nucleotides: TGTGCCAGCAGTGAATTGGCGGCGAGCACAGATACGCAGTATTTT.

This clonotype was counted ten times or more. The chain carries TRBV2 and TRBJ2-5; D gene ambiguous. V was cut by 7 bases and J by 5 bases, with 20 bases left in between. From germline, CDR1 is SNHLY and CDR2 FYNNEI. The length of the CDR3 is 15 residues. CDR3 loop: CASTATRQSWETQYF. DNA of the CDR3: TGTGCCAGCACAGCGACAAGACAATCGTGGGAGACCCAGTACTTC.

This clonotype was counted a single time. The chain employs TRBV7-9 and TRBJ1-4; D may be TRBD1 (6 bases). The CDR3 totals 14 residues. CDR1 is SEHNR and CDR2 is FQNEAQ in the germline V gene (reference sequence). V lost 7 bases and J lost 5, with 14 bases in between. CDR3 amino acids: CASNEQGLNEKLFF. The CDR3, as DNA: TGTGCCAGCAACGAACAGGGATTAAATGAAAAACTGTTTTTT.